A selection of T cell receptor beta chains follows, all from one sample in a study of blood T cell repertoires in COVID-19. Assay used: immunoSEQ multiplex PCR; TCRdb lists only in-frame clones, some missing. The table includes 90,000 to 150,000 clones, around 80% detected once. Input material: peripheral blood. The source is a man between 70 and 80 years old with acute or convalescent COVID-19. Each CDR3 is given with its conserved first and last residue. The D gene is left open where the match is weak. A clone size is listed for some rows: how often the clone was seen (once, few, many), or a class if it is expanded.

size	J	D	V	CDR3	DNA
NA	TRBJ1-6	NA	TRBV7-9	CASSLAAGNNSPLHF	TGTGCCAGCAGCTTAGCGGCAGGGAACAATTCACCCCTCCACTTT
NA	TRBJ1-5	TRBD1	TRBV11-1	CASSPGQGGQPQHF	TGTGCCAGCAGCCCGGGACAGGGAGGACAGCCCCAGCATTTT
NA	TRBJ1-1	TRBD1	TRBV11-2	CASSLTRTGRAAEAFF	TGTGCCAGCAGCTTGACCCGGACAGGGCGAGCCGCTGAAGCTTTCTTT
few	TRBJ2-1	TRBD1	TRBV28	CASSSPGQGKYNEQFF	TGTGCCAGCAGCTCACCGGGACAGGGGAAATACAATGAGCAGTTCTTC
NA	TRBJ1-2	TRBD1	TRBV4-3	CASSPSTGGYGYTF	TGCGCCAGCAGCCCCTCGACAGGGGGCTATGGCTACACCTTC
NA	TRBJ1-2	NA	TRBV3-1/TRBV3-2	CASSQGQGLGGYTF	TGTGCCAGCAGCCAGGGGCAGGGATTAGGTGGCTACACCTTC
once	TRBJ2-5	TRBD1	TRBV4-3	CASSRTGARGETQYF	TGCGCCAGCAGCCGGACAGGGGCGCGGGGGGAGACCCAGTACTTC
NA	TRBJ2-3	TRBD1	TRBV13	CASSPGDRATDTQYF	TGTGCCAGCAGCCCAGGGGACAGAGCCACAGATACGCAGTATTTT
NA	TRBJ2-1	TRBD1	TRBV24-1	CATSWTGDRPEQFF	TGTGCCACCAGTTGGACAGGGGATCGGCCTGAGCAGTTCTTC
NA	TRBJ1-2	TRBD1	TRBV19	CATRTGINGYTF	TGTGCCACCCGGACAGGGATAAATGGCTACACCTTC
NA	TRBJ2-7	NA	TRBV30	CAWSVLDEQYF	TGTGCCTGGAGTGTTCTCGACGAGCAGTACTTC
NA	TRBJ1-6	NA	TRBV28	CASSLLNSPLHF	TGTGCCAGCAGTTTACTTAATTCACCCCTCCACTTT
NA	TRBJ1-5	TRBD1	TRBV7-6	CASSLNAGTGKGYSNQPQHF	TGTGCCAGCAGCCTCAATGCCGGGACAGGGAAGGGGTATAGCAATCAGCCCCAGCATTTT
NA	TRBJ2-5	NA	TRBV28	CASSLGLAHQETQYF	TGTGCCAGCAGTTTAGGTCTAGCACACCAAGAGACCCAGTACTTC
NA	TRBJ2-5	NA	TRBV3-1/TRBV3-2	CASSHRLRGLRLGTQYF	TGTGCCAGCAGCCACCGTTTACGTGGACTACGCCTGGGGACCCAGTACTTC
NA	TRBJ1-4	NA	TRBV2	CASSVGDRGEKLFF	TGTGCCAGCAGTGTAGGGGACCGGGGGGAAAAACTGTTTTTT
NA	TRBJ2-5	NA	TRBV7-2	CASSFYSRETQYF	TGTGCCAGCAGCTTTTATAGCAGAGAGACCCAGTACTTC
NA	TRBJ2-5	TRBD2	TRBV10-2	CASKLAGDETQYF	TGCGCCAGCAAACTAGCGGGAGATGAGACCCAGTACTTC
NA	TRBJ1-4	NA	TRBV5-1	CASSLAGQIQFEKLFF	TGCGCCAGCAGCTTGGCCGGACAGATTCAGTTTGAAAAACTGTTTTTT
NA	TRBJ2-3	TRBD2	TRBV7-2	CASSPLFSGRAPDTQYF	TGTGCCAGCAGCCCCCTCTTTAGCGGGAGGGCCCCAGATACGCAGTATTTT
NA	TRBJ1-1	TRBD1	TRBV3-1/TRBV3-2	CASSQAGTGETEAFF	TGTGCCAGCAGCCAAGCCGGGACAGGGGAGACTGAAGCTTTCTTT
NA	TRBJ2-7	NA	TRBV6-5	CASSYSTSQAYEQYF	TGTGCCAGCAGTTACTCCACGTCGCAGGCCTACGAGCAGTACTTC
NA	TRBJ2-7	NA	TRBV9	CASSSTAGRGLYEQYF	TGTGCCAGCAGCTCCACGGCGGGTCGAGGTCTCTACGAGCAGTACTTC
NA	TRBJ2-4	TRBD1	TRBV4-3	CASSQGTGVAPKNIQYF	TGCGCCAGCAGCCAAGGGACAGGGGTAGCCCCGAAAAACATTCAGTACTTC
many	TRBJ2-7	NA	TRBV9	CASSQGFTSSYEQYF	TGTGCCAGCAGCCAGGGGTTTACGAGCTCCTACGAGCAGTACTTC
NA	TRBJ1-5	NA	TRBV4-2	CASSPRPGANQPQHF	TGTGCCAGCAGCCCTCGGCCAGGGGCGAATCAGCCCCAGCATTTT
NA	TRBJ1-1	NA	TRBV6-5	CASYTGNTEAFF	TGTGCCAGCTATACAGGGAACACTGAAGCTTTCTTT
NA	TRBJ2-2	TRBD1	TRBV29-1	CSVLFGQGAVTGELFF	TGCAGCGTCTTATTCGGACAGGGGGCGGTCACCGGGGAGCTGTTTTTT
NA	TRBJ2-3	TRBD2	TRBV19	CASSIFGGDTQYF	TGTGCCAGTAGTATATTCGGGGGGGATACGCAGTATTTT
NA	TRBJ2-7	TRBD2	TRBV25-1	CASRPLAGGPVEQYF	TGTGCCAGCAGGCCCCTAGCGGGAGGGCCGGTCGAGCAGTACTTC
once	TRBJ1-2	NA	TRBV9	CASSVARGEGYTF	TGTGCCAGCAGCGTAGCTCGGGGGGAGGGCTACACCTTC
NA	TRBJ2-1	NA	TRBV23-1	CASSPGQGESYNEQFF	TGCGCCAGCAGTCCCGGGCAGGGCGAGTCCTACAATGAGCAGTTCTTC